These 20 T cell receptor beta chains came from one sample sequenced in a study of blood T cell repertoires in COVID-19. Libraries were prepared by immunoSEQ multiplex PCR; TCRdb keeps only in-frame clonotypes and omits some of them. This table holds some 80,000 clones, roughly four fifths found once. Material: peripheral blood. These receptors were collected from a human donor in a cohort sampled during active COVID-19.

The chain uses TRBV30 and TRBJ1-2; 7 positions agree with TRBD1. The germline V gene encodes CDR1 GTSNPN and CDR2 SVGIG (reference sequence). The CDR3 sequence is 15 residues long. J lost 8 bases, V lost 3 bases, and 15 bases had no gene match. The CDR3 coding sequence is TGTGCCTGGAGCCCGAGTTCGACAGGGACCGCGGGCTACACCTTC. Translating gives CAWSPSSTGTAGYTF.

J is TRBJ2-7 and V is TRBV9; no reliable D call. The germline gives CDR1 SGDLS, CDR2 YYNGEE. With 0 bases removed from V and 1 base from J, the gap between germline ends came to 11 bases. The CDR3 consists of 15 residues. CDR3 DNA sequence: TGTGCCAGCAGCGTAGGAAGAGTAGAGTCCTACGAGCAGTACTTC. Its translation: CASSVGRVESYEQYF.

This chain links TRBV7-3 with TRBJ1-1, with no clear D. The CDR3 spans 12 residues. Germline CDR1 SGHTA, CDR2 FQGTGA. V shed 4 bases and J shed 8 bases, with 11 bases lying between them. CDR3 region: CASSYGRGEAFF. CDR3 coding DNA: TGTGCCAGCAGCTACGGACGAGGGGAAGCTTTCTTT.

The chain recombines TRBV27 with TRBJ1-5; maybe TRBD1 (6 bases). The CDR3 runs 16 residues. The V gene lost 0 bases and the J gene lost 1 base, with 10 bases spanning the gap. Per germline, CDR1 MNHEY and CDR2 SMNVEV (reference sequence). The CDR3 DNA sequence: TGTGCCAGCAGTTTATCGGGGCAGGGGAGCAATCAGCCCCAGCATTTT. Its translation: CASSLSGQGSNQPQHF.

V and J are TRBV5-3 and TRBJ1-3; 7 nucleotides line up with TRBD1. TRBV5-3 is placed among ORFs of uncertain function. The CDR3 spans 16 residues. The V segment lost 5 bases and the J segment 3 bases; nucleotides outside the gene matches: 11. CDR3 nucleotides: TGTGCCAGAAGACAACCGACAGGGTGTGTTGGAAACACCATATATTTT. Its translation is CARRQPTGCVGNTIYF.

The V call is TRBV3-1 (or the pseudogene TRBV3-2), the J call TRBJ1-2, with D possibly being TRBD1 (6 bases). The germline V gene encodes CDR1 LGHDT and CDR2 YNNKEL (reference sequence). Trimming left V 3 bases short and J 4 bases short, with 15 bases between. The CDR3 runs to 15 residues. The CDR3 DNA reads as TGTGCCAGCAGCCAGGCCGAGGGGGTGGGCTATGGCTACACCTTC. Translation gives CASSQAEGVGYGYTF.

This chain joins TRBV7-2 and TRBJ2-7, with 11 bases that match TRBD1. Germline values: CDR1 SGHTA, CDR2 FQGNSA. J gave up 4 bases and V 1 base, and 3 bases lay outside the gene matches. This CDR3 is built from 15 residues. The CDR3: CASSLGDRGTYEQYF. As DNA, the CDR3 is TGTGCCAGCAGCTTAGGGGACAGGGGGACTTACGAGCAGTACTTC.

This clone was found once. The chain's CDR3 is CAISAGQSFENTEAFF. CDR3 bases: TGTGCCATCAGTGCGGGACAGAGCTTCGAGAACACTGAAGCTTTCTTT. The chain joins TRBV10-3 to TRBJ1-1; 7 nucleotides match TRBD1. There are 16 residues in the CDR3. Trimming took 4 bases from V and 1 from J; bases not matched to a gene: 9. Germline V CDR1 and CDR2: ENHRY, SYGVKD.

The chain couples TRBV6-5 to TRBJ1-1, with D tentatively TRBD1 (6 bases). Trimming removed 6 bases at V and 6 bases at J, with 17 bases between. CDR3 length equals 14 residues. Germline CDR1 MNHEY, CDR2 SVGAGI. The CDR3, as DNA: TGTGCCAGCAGGGCCACCGCGGGGGCCCCTGAAGCTTTCTTT. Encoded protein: CASRATAGAPEAFF.

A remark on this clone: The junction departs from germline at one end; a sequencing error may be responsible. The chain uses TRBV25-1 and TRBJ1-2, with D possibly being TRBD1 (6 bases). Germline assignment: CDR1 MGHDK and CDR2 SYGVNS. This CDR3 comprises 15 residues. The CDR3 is CTSSETGQMNYGYTF. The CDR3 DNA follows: TGTACCAGCAGTGAAACTGGACAGATGAACTATGGCTACACCTTC.

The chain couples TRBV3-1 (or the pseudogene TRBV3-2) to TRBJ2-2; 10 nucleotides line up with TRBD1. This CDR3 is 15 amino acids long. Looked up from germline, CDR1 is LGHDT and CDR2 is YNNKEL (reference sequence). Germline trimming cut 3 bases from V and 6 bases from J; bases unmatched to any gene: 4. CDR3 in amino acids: CASSQGQGLPGELFF. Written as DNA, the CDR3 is TGTGCCAGCAGCCAGGGACAGGGGCTGCCCGGGGAGCTGTTTTTT.

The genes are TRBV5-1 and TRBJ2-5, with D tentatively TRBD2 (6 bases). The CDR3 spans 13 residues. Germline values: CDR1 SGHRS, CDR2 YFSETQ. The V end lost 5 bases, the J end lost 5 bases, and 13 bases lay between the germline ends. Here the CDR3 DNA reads TGCGCCAGCAGGCCGGGACTTGGGGAGACCCAGTACTTC. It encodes CASRPGLGETQYF.

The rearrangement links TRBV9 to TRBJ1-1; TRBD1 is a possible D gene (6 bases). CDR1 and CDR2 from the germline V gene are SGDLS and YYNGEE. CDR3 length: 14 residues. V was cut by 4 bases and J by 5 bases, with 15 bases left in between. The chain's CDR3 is CASSSTGTRTEAFF. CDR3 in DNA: TGTGCCAGCAGCTCCACAGGGACTAGGACTGAAGCTTTCTTT.

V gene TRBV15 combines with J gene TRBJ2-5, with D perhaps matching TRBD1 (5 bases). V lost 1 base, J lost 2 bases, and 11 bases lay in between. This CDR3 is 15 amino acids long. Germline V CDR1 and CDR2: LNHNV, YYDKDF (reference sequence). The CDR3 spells CATSRVSGYQETQYF. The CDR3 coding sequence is TGTGCCACCAGCAGAGTATCAGGGTATCAAGAGACCCAGTACTTC.

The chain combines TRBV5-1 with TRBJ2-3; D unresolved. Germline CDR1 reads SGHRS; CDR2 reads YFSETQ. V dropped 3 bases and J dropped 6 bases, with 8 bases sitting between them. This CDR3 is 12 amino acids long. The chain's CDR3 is CASSSRSDTQYF. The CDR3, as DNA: TGCGCCAGCAGCTCTCGCAGTGATACGCAGTATTTT.

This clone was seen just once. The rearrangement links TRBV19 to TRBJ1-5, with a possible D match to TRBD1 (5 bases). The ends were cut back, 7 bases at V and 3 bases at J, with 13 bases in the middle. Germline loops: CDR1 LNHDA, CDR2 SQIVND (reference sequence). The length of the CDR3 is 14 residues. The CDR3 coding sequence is TGTGCCAGTAACATTCACAGGTCCAATCAGCCCCAGCATTTT. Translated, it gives CASNIHRSNQPQHF.

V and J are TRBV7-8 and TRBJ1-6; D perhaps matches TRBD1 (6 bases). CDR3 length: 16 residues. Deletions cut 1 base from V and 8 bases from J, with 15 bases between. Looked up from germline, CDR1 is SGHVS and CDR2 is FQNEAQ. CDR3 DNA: TGTGCCAGCAGCTTAGGGGCCCGGGACACATATTCACCCCTCCACTTT. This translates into CASSLGARDTYSPLHF.

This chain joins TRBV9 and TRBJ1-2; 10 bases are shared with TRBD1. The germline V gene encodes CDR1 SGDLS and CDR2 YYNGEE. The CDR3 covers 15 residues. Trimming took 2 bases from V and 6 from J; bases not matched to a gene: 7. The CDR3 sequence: CASSVWDRGIDGYTF. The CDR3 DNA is TGTGCCAGCAGCGTTTGGGACAGGGGTATCGATGGCTACACCTTC.

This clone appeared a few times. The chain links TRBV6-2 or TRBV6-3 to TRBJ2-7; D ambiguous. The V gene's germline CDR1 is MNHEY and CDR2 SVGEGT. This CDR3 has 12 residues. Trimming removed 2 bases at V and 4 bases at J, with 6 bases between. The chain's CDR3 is CASSYRRYEQYF. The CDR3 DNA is TGTGCCAGCAGTTACCGGCGGTACGAGCAGTACTTC.

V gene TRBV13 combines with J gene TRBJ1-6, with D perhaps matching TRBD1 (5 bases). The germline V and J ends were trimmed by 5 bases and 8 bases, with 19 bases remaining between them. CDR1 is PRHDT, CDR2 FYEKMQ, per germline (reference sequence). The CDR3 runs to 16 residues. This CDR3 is CASSRVGGSSYSPLHF. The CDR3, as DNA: TGTGCCAGCAGCCGAGTCGGGGGTTCTAGCTATTCACCCCTCCACTTT.